These 13 T cell receptor beta chains were all obtained from the same sample, sequenced in a study of tumor and adjacent non-tumor tissue in lung cancer. A modified ARM-PCR protocol with three rounds of nested PCR amplified TCRbeta. MiXCR, applied by TCRdb to the multiplex PCR reads, yields one record per CDR3 protein. The sample holds under 150,000 distinct CDR3 sequences; around three fifths are singletons and the top ten take roughly 13%. This sample's RNA came from whole unsorted tissue. Sample: lung tumor tissue. Source of these receptors: a man between 25 and 39 years old with non-small cell lung cancer.

The V and J genes are TRBV5-6 and TRBJ2-7; 7 bases agree with TRBD1. This CDR3 region has 14 residues. The germline V gene encodes CDR1 SGHDT and CDR2 YYEEEE. J gave up 2 bases and V 3 bases, and 5 bases lay outside the gene matches. CDR3 residues: CASSWGTETYEQYF. CDR3 DNA sequence: TGTGCCAGCAGCTGGGGGACAGAGACCTACGAGCAGTACTTC.

The chain recombines TRBV20-1 with TRBJ2-4; D is unclear. Germline CDR1 reads DFQATT; CDR2 reads SNEGSKA (reference sequence). Trimming cost V 5 bases and J 0 bases, with 17 bases left between them. The CDR3 has 16 amino acids. CDR3 in amino acids: CSAPEHRSGAKNIQYF. CDR3 DNA sequence: TGCAGTGCTCCGGAGCATAGATCTGGAGCCAAAAACATTCAGTACTTC.

As regards this clonotype: Lacking the conserved final phenylalanine or tryptophan, this CDR3 likely reflects a read error. This chain links TRBV12-3 or TRBV12-4 with TRBJ2-7; D gene unclear. V lost 6 bases and J lost 6, with 12 bases in between. CDR3 length equals 12 residues. The CDR3 region is CASRYGSLEQYL. In nucleotides, the CDR3 is TGTGCCAGCAGATACGGAAGCCTCGAGCAGTACTTA.

A remark on this clonotype: A read error may account for a junction end that differs from germline. The chain links TRBV6-1 to TRBJ1-1; D is ambiguous. CDR1 and CDR2 from the germline V gene are MNHNS and SASEGT. This CDR3 contains 13 residues. The CDR3 nucleotides read TGTGTCAGCAGCGACATGGTGCTGACTGAAGCTTTCTTT. Translation gives CVSSDMVLTEAFF.

Details on this clonotype: Without the conserved terminal phenylalanine or tryptophan, this CDR3 likely stems from a read error. This chain uses TRBV20-1 with TRBJ2-1; tentatively, D is TRBD1 or TRBD2 (5 bases each). V lost 6 bases and J lost 8, with 23 bases in between. The CDR3 extends over 15 amino acids. The germline CDR1 and CDR2 sequences are DFQATT and SNEGSKA (reference sequence). CDR3 loop: CSALTGAIVLHEQFC. DNA for the CDR3: TGCAGTGCCCTGACCGGGGCTATCGTTCTCCATGAGCAGTTCTGC.

This clonotype has a count of ten or more. The rearrangement uses TRBV5-5 and TRBJ2-3, with no clear D. CDR3 length: 15 amino acids. From germline, CDR1 is SGHKS and CDR2 YYEKEE (reference sequence). The germline V and J ends were trimmed by 2 bases and 3 bases, with 13 bases remaining between them. The CDR3, as DNA: TGTGCCAGCAGCTTAAGCCTAGAGGAGACAGATACGCAGTATTTT. This sequence encodes CASSLSLEETDTQYF.

As for this clonotype: The junction differs from germline at one of its ends, possibly a read error. The chain uses TRBV29-1 and TRBJ2-5, with D perhaps matching TRBD1 or TRBD2 (5 bases each). CDR3 size: 13 residues. CDR1 SQVTM and CDR2 ANQGSEA come from the germline V gene. The CDR3 region is CSLEGYQVETQYF. In DNA form, the CDR3 reads TGCAGCCTTGAGGGGTACCAGGTAGAGACCCAGTACTTC.

This chain uses TRBV11-2 with TRBJ2-1; no clear D. The CDR3 covers 13 residues. Germline CDR1 reads SGHAT; CDR2 reads FQNNGV. CDR3 loop: CVSSLEAGNEQFF. In DNA, the CDR3 is TGTGTCAGTAGCTTAGAAGCCGGCAATGAGCAGTTCTTC.

A remark on this clonotype: This may stem from a read error, because a much larger clone lies one nucleotide away. The chain carries TRBV4-1 and TRBJ2-5; D is unresolved. The V and J ends lost 0 bases and 7 bases respectively, with 15 bases between them. Germline-derived CDR1 and CDR2 are MGHRA and YSYEKL. The CDR3 is 15 amino acids. CDR3 DNA: TGCGCCAGCAGCCAAGAGTCCCCTGTGGTGGGGACCCAGTACTTC. It codes for CASSQESPVVGTQYF.

Remarks on this clonotype: Since the CDR3 does not end with the conserved phenylalanine or tryptophan, this likely comes from a read error. The chain employs TRBV24-1 and TRBJ2-1; 14 nucleotides match TRBD2. Germline V gene sequence: CDR1 KGHDR, CDR2 SFDVKD. V was clipped by 0 bases and J by 6 bases; unmatched bases: 0. This CDR3 region has 16 residues. The CDR3: CATSDLGTSGGNEQFL. In nucleotides, the CDR3 is TGTGCCACCAGTGATTTGGGGACTAGCGGGGGCAATGAGCAGTTCCTC.

In the case of this clonotype: A read error may account for a junction end that differs from germline. The chain links TRBV11-2 to TRBJ2-5; D may be TRBD2 (6 bases). Germline V CDR1 and CDR2: SGHAT, FQNNGV. CDR3 size: 13 residues. DNA for the CDR3: TGCGCCAGCAGCTTATCCCACGGGGAGGTCCAGTACTTC. Amino acid sequence: CASSLSHGEVQYF.

A note on this clonotype: A much larger clonotype is one base distant, so this may be a read error. The chain carries TRBV5-5 and TRBJ2-2; a weak D match, TRBD2 (5 bases). Trimming took off 4 bases at V and 9 bases at J, with 19 bases between the two ends. This CDR3 contains 15 residues. CDR1 SGHKS and CDR2 YYEKEE come from the germline V gene (reference sequence). As DNA, the CDR3 is TGTGCCAGCAGCCCCCCGGGGAGACGAGGCAGGGAGCTGTTTTTT. Its protein is CASSPPGRRGRELFF.

The chain uses TRBV6-5 and TRBJ1-6, with 7 bases that match TRBD1. The CDR3 consists of 17 residues. V gave up 0 bases and J gave up 7 bases; unmatched junction bases: 9. The germline CDR1 and CDR2 sequences are MNHEY and SVGAGI. CDR3 region: CASSYSIPGTANSPLHF. In nucleotides, the CDR3 is TGTGCCAGCAGTTACTCGATACCCGGGACAGCCAATTCACCCCTCCACTTT.